The rows below give T cell receptor beta chains drawn from one sample of a study of blood T cells in healthy people across ages. TCRdb called the 5' RACE reads again in MiXCR, with one record for every CDR3 protein. Among some 780,000 distinct CDR3 sequences listed, about 56% were seen once. Source material: blood. Receptor source: a middle-aged man in good health. The CDR3 runs from the conserved cysteine through the conserved F or W. Each record gives: clone size, V gene, D gene, J gene, CDR3 protein, CDR3 DNA. A D gene is named only where the DNA matches it firmly. Clone size is not always given. Where it is, it says once, few, many or a class for expanded clones.

clone_size: .
v_call: TRBV3-1
d_call: .
j_call: TRBJ2-2
cdr3_aa: CASSQDGLSAWKLFF
cdr3_nt: TGTGCCAGCAGCCAAGATGGGTTGTCCGCCTGGAAGCTGTTTTTT

clone_size: .
v_call: TRBV7-9
d_call: TRBD2
j_call: TRBJ2-1
cdr3_aa: CASSFALAGYYNEQFF
cdr3_nt: TGTGCCAGCAGCTTCGCCCTAGCGGGGTATTACAATGAGCAGTTCTTC

clone_size: .
v_call: TRBV6-1
d_call: .
j_call: TRBJ2-5
cdr3_aa: CTTFWQNPRNHFRCQVQYF
cdr3_nt: TGTACCACCTTCTGGCAGAACCCCCGCAACCACTTCCGCTGTCAAGTCCAGTACTTC

clone_size: many
v_call: TRBV4-3
d_call: .
j_call: TRBJ2-6
cdr3_aa: CASSQAGGSGANVLTF
cdr3_nt: TGCGCCAGCAGCCAAGCTGGAGGCTCTGGGGCCAACGTCCTGACTTTC

clone_size: few
v_call: TRBV18
d_call: TRBD1
j_call: TRBJ2-3
cdr3_aa: CASSPPTGSGRDTQYF
cdr3_nt: TGTGCCAGCTCACCACCGACAGGGAGTGGCAGGGATACGCAGTATTTT

clone_size: .
v_call: TRBV6-5
d_call: TRBD1
j_call: TRBJ2-5
cdr3_aa: CASVKDQGAGETQYF
cdr3_nt: TGTGCCAGCGTAAAAGACCAGGGGGCAGGAGAGACCCAGTACTTC

clone_size: few
v_call: TRBV27
d_call: .
j_call: TRBJ1-1
cdr3_aa: CASSDTMNTEAFF
cdr3_nt: TGTGCCAGCAGTGACACCATGAACACTGAAGCTTTCTTT

clone_size: once
v_call: TRBV6-2/TRBV6-3
d_call: .
j_call: TRBJ2-5
cdr3_aa: CASSYFAGSTSETQYF
cdr3_nt: TGTGCCAGCAGTTATTTTGCAGGGTCGACGTCAGAGACCCAGTACTTC

clone_size: .
v_call: TRBV2
d_call: TRBD1
j_call: TRBJ1-1
cdr3_aa: CASNQQGAMNTEAFF
cdr3_nt: TGTGCCAGCAACCAACAGGGGGCCATGAACACTGAAGCTTTCTTT

clone_size: .
v_call: TRBV7-3
d_call: TRBD1
j_call: TRBJ1-6
cdr3_aa: CASRGTGLNSPLHF
cdr3_nt: TGTGCCAGCAGGGGGACAGGGTTAAATTCACCCCTCCACTTT

clone_size: few
v_call: TRBV7-2
d_call: .
j_call: TRBJ2-2
cdr3_aa: CASSDDRELFF
cdr3_nt: TGTGCCAGCAGTGATGACAGGGAGCTGTTTTTT

clone_size: .
v_call: TRBV28
d_call: TRBD2
j_call: TRBJ2-4
cdr3_aa: CASRTDRLAGGEYF
cdr3_nt: TGTGCCAGCAGGACAGACCGACTAGCGGGAGGGGAGTACTTC

clone_size: .
v_call: TRBV7-3
d_call: .
j_call: TRBJ2-6
cdr3_aa: CASSSVGANVLTF
cdr3_nt: TGTGCCAGCAGCTCAGTAGGGGCCAACGTCCTGACTTTC

clone_size: .
v_call: TRBV24-1
d_call: TRBD2
j_call: TRBJ2-3
cdr3_aa: CATSDPLGLADADTQYF
cdr3_nt: TGTGCCACCAGTGACCCTCTGGGACTAGCAGACGCAGATACGCAGTATTTT

clone_size: few
v_call: TRBV4-3
d_call: .
j_call: TRBJ2-1
cdr3_aa: CASSRLLAPTYNEQFF
cdr3_nt: TGCGCCAGCAGCCGCCTACTAGCCCCCACCTACAATGAGCAGTTCTTC

clone_size: .
v_call: TRBV29-1
d_call: .
j_call: TRBJ2-5
cdr3_aa: CSVDGGGEQYF
cdr3_nt: TGCAGCGTTGATGGGGGTGGTGAGCAGTACTTC

clone_size: few
v_call: TRBV7-2
d_call: TRBD2
j_call: TRBJ2-3
cdr3_aa: CASSQPAGGYTQYF
cdr3_nt: TGTGCCAGCAGCCAACCCGCGGGGGGTTATACGCAGTATTTT

clone_size: .
v_call: TRBV15
d_call: .
j_call: TRBJ2-1
cdr3_aa: CATSRSVARLSSYNGQFF
cdr3_nt: TGTGCCACCAGCAGATCGGTGGCCCGCCTAAGCTCCTACAATGGGCAGTTCTTC

clone_size: .
v_call: TRBV20-1
d_call: .
j_call: TRBJ1-2
cdr3_aa: CSAYGSLVGYGYTF
cdr3_nt: TGCAGTGCTTACGGATCCCTCGTAGGCTATGGCTACACCTTC

clone_size: .
v_call: TRBV6-2/TRBV6-3
d_call: .
j_call: TRBJ2-1
cdr3_aa: CASSYLGPPYNEQFF
cdr3_nt: TGTGCCAGCAGTTACCTGGGACCCCCGTACAATGAGCAGTTCTTC

clone_size: .
v_call: TRBV20-1
d_call: TRBD1
j_call: TRBJ2-5
cdr3_aa: CSAADSLGQQETQYF
cdr3_nt: TGCAGTGCCGCAGACTCCCTGGGACAGCAAGAGACCCAGTACTTC

clone_size: .
v_call: TRBV9
d_call: .
j_call: TRBJ2-3
cdr3_aa: CASSPTWGLQYF
cdr3_nt: TGTGCCAGCAGCCCGACCTGGGGACTTCAGTATTTT

clone_size: once
v_call: TRBV18
d_call: TRBD2
j_call: TRBJ2-3
cdr3_aa: CASSPGTSGLWSTDTQYF
cdr3_nt: TGTGCCAGCTCACCGGGGACTAGCGGGTTATGGAGCACAGATACGCAGTATTTT

clone_size: .
v_call: TRBV7-3
d_call: .
j_call: TRBJ1-2
cdr3_aa: CASSLSPDSIGYGYTF
cdr3_nt: TGTGCCAGCAGCTTAAGCCCGGACAGCATAGGCTATGGCTACACCTTC

clone_size: .
v_call: TRBV12-3/TRBV12-4
d_call: .
j_call: TRBJ2-7
cdr3_aa: CASSPTGIGQYF
cdr3_nt: TGTGCCAGCAGCCCCACCGGGATAGGGCAGTACTTC

clone_size: .
v_call: TRBV27
d_call: .
j_call: TRBJ2-2
cdr3_aa: CASSTRMSGELFF
cdr3_nt: TGTGCCAGCAGTACGAGGATGTCCGGGGAGCTGTTTTTT

clone_size: few
v_call: TRBV12-3/TRBV12-4
d_call: .
j_call: TRBJ1-6
cdr3_aa: CASSLVGRDSPLHF
cdr3_nt: TGTGCCAGCAGTTTGGTCGGTCGGGATTCACCCCTCCACTTT

clone_size: few
v_call: TRBV25-1
d_call: .
j_call: TRBJ1-3
cdr3_aa: CASSDPTKPINTIYF
cdr3_nt: TGTGCCAGCAGTGATCCAACAAAACCGATAAACACCATATATTTT

clone_size: few
v_call: TRBV6-2/TRBV6-3
d_call: .
j_call: TRBJ2-5
cdr3_aa: CASSNHETQYF
cdr3_nt: TGTGCCAGCAGTAACCACGAGACCCAGTACTTC

clone_size: .
v_call: TRBV25-1
d_call: TRBD2
j_call: TRBJ2-1
cdr3_aa: CASSEWSGLAGVSEQFF
cdr3_nt: TGTGCCAGCAGTGAATGGAGTGGTCTAGCGGGAGTAAGTGAGCAGTTCTTC

clone_size: few
v_call: TRBV15
d_call: TRBD2
j_call: TRBJ2-5
cdr3_aa: CATSREAGREGLGETQYF
cdr3_nt: TGTGCCACCAGCAGAGAGGCGGGAAGGGAGGGATTGGGAGAGACCCAGTACTTC

clone_size: .
v_call: TRBV6-5
d_call: .
j_call: TRBJ2-3
cdr3_aa: CASSLMASTDTQYF
cdr3_nt: TGTGCCAGCAGTTTAATGGCTAGCACAGATACGCAGTATTTT

clone_size: .
v_call: TRBV9
d_call: TRBD1
j_call: TRBJ2-5
cdr3_aa: CASSDIQGVGETQYF
cdr3_nt: TGTGCCAGCAGCGATATTCAGGGGGTAGGGGAGACCCAGTACTTC

clone_size: .
v_call: TRBV12-3/TRBV12-4
d_call: TRBD1
j_call: TRBJ1-6
cdr3_aa: CASSKGDRDNSPLHF
cdr3_nt: TGTGCCAGCAGCAAAGGGGACAGAGATAATTCACCCCTCCACTTT

clone_size: .
v_call: TRBV4-3
d_call: TRBD2
j_call: TRBJ2-7
cdr3_aa: CASSQYSGAYEQYF
cdr3_nt: TGCGCCAGCAGCCAATACAGCGGGGCCTACGAGCAGTACTTC

clone_size: .
v_call: TRBV10-3
d_call: .
j_call: TRBJ2-5
cdr3_aa: CAISESKGGQETQYF
cdr3_nt: TGTGCCATCAGTGAGTCGAAAGGGGGGCAGGAGACCCAGTACTTC

clone_size: .
v_call: TRBV27
d_call: TRBD1
j_call: TRBJ1-6
cdr3_aa: CASSYADREMKTLHF
cdr3_nt: TGTGCCAGCAGTTACGCAGACAGGGAAATGAAGACCCTCCACTTT

clone_size: many
v_call: TRBV9
d_call: TRBD1
j_call: TRBJ2-7
cdr3_aa: CASSVEEGQTYEQYF
cdr3_nt: TGTGCCAGCAGCGTAGAAGAGGGACAGACCTACGAGCAGTACTTC

clone_size: few
v_call: TRBV10-3
d_call: .
j_call: TRBJ2-5
cdr3_aa: CAISPDSQETQYF
cdr3_nt: TGTGCCATCAGCCCGGACAGCCAAGAGACCCAGTACTTC

clone_size: .
v_call: TRBV4-2
d_call: .
j_call: TRBJ1-2
cdr3_aa: CASSRETYYGYTF
cdr3_nt: TGTGCCAGCAGCCGAGAGACATACTATGGCTACACCTTC

clone_size: .
v_call: TRBV7-9
d_call: .
j_call: TRBJ2-5
cdr3_aa: CASSLGISGDQETQYF
cdr3_nt: TGTGCCAGCAGCTTAGGGATTAGCGGTGACCAAGAGACCCAGTACTTC

clone_size: .
v_call: TRBV7-6
d_call: TRBD2
j_call: TRBJ2-7
cdr3_aa: CASSLGREGPYEQYF
cdr3_nt: TGTGCCAGCAGCTTAGGGCGGGAGGGCCCCTACGAGCAGTACTTC

clone_size: few
v_call: TRBV7-6
d_call: TRBD2
j_call: TRBJ2-5
cdr3_aa: CASSLAGTSSSRETQYF
cdr3_nt: TGTGCCAGCAGCTTAGCAGGGACTAGCTCGTCAAGGGAGACCCAGTACTTC

clone_size: .
v_call: TRBV15
d_call: TRBD1
j_call: TRBJ2-1
cdr3_aa: CATSRGNLGLKLTGGLNEQFF
cdr3_nt: TGTGCCACCAGCAGAGGAAATTTGGGACTAAAATTGACAGGGGGCTTGAATGAGCAGTTCTTC

clone_size: .
v_call: TRBV14
d_call: TRBD1
j_call: TRBJ1-6
cdr3_aa: CASSDRTGGGDSPLHF
cdr3_nt: TGTGCCAGCAGCGACCGGACAGGGGGCGGGGATTCACCCCTCCACTTT

clone_size: few
v_call: TRBV5-1
d_call: .
j_call: TRBJ2-5
cdr3_aa: CASSLGAEGETQYF
cdr3_nt: TGCGCCAGCAGCTTGGGTGCGGAGGGGGAGACCCAGTACTTC

clone_size: .
v_call: TRBV4-2
d_call: TRBD1
j_call: TRBJ1-4
cdr3_aa: CASSPGTGSEKLFF
cdr3_nt: TGTGCCAGCAGCCCCGGGACAGGATCCGAAAAACTGTTTTTT

clone_size: many
v_call: TRBV29-1
d_call: TRBD2
j_call: TRBJ2-5
cdr3_aa: CSVTPRARAGVWETQYF
cdr3_nt: TGCAGCGTCACACCCAGAGCTCGAGCGGGAGTGTGGGAGACCCAGTACTTC

clone_size: few
v_call: TRBV4-2
d_call: .
j_call: TRBJ2-5
cdr3_aa: CASSQDGEVGQETQYF
cdr3_nt: TGTGCCAGCAGCCAAGATGGTGAGGTCGGGCAAGAGACCCAGTACTTC

clone_size: once
v_call: TRBV12-3/TRBV12-4
d_call: .
j_call: TRBJ2-3
cdr3_aa: CASSIWGITDTQYF
cdr3_nt: TGTGCCAGCAGTATATGGGGTATAACAGATACGCAGTATTTT

clone_size: .
v_call: TRBV7-7
d_call: .
j_call: TRBJ2-1
cdr3_aa: CASSVGWETYNEQFF
cdr3_nt: TGTGCCAGCAGCGTGGGATGGGAAACCTACAATGAGCAGTTCTTC

clone_size: .
v_call: TRBV5-1
d_call: .
j_call: TRBJ2-7
cdr3_aa: CASFSGVKGYEQYF
cdr3_nt: TGCGCCAGTTTCTCAGGGGTAAAAGGCTACGAGCAGTACTTC

clone_size: .
v_call: TRBV5-1
d_call: TRBD1
j_call: TRBJ2-5
cdr3_aa: CASSFNPGTEETQYF
cdr3_nt: TGCGCCAGCAGCTTTAATCCCGGGACAGAAGAGACCCAGTACTTC

clone_size: .
v_call: TRBV7-2
d_call: .
j_call: TRBJ2-5
cdr3_aa: CASSYPLGGQETQYF
cdr3_nt: TGTGCCAGCAGCTATCCGTTGGGGGGCCAAGAGACCCAGTACTTC

clone_size: .
v_call: TRBV18
d_call: .
j_call: TRBJ2-5
cdr3_aa: CASSPTPAQETQYF
cdr3_nt: TGTGCCAGCTCACCAACGCCGGCCCAAGAGACCCAGTACTTC